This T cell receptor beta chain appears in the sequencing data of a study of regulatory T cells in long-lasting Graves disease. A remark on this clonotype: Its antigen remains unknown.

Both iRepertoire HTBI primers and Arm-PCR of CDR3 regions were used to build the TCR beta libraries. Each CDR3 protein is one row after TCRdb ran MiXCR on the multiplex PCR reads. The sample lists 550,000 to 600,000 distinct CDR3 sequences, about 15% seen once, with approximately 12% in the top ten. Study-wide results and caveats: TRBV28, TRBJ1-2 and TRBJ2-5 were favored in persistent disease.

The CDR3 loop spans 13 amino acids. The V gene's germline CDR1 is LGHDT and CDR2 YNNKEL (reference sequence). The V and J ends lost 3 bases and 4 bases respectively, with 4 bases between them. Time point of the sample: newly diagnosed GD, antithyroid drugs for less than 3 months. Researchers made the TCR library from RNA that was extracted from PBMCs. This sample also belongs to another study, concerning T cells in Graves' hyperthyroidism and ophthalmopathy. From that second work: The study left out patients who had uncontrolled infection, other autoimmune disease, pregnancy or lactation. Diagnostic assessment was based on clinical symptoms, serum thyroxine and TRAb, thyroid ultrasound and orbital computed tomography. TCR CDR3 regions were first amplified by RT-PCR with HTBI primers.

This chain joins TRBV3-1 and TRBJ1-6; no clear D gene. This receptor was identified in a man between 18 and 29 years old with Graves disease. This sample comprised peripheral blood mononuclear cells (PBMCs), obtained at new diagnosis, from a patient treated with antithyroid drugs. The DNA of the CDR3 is TGTGCCAGCAGCCATGGTTATAATTCACCCCTCCACTTT. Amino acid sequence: CASSHGYNSPLHF.